In its sample, the clone carrying this TCR beta chain was seen a few times. What it binds is unknown. This specimen comes from a study of T-cell memory formation after mild COVID-19. General study findings and limits: Contracting CD4+ clones sat mainly in CM and EM; CD8+ in EMRA.

TCRdb reprocessed the 5' RACE reads with MiXCR, giving one entry per CDR3 protein. The sample lists approximately 430,000 distinct CDR3 sequences; 20% to 30% were seen once. Trimming left V 2 bases short and J 0 bases short, with 7 bases between. Looked up from germline, CDR1 is SQVTM and CDR2 is ANQGSEA. The CDR3 totals 14 residues. The genes are TRBV29-1 and TRBJ2-2; D is possibly TRBD2 (5 bases). This sequence was found in an adult woman who had mild COVID-19 (a few samples of this study predate the infection). Cell type and time point are not known. Sequencing was done on a sample of PBMCs or a T cell subset sorted from them (not recorded which). CDR3 loop: CSVEQTTNTGELFF. The CDR3 region has the DNA TGCAGCGTTGAACAGACTACGAACACCGGGGAGCTGTTTTTT.